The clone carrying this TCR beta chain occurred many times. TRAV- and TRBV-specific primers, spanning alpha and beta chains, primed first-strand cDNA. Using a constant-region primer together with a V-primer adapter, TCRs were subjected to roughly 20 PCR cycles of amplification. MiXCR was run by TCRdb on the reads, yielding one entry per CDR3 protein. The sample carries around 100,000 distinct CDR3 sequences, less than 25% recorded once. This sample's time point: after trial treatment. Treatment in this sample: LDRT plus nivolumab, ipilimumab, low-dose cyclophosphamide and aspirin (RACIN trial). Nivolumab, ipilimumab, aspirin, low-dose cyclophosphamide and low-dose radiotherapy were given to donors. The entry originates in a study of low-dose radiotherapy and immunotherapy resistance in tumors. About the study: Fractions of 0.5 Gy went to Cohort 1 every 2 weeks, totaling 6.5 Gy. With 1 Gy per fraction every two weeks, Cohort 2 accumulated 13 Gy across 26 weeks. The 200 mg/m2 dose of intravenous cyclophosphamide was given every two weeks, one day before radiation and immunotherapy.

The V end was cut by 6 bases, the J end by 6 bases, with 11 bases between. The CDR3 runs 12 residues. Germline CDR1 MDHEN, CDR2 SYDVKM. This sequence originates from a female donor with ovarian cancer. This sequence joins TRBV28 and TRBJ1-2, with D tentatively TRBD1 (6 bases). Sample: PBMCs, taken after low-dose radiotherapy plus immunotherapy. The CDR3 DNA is TGTGCCAGCAGAGGGGGTGGGGATGGCTACACCTTC. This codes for CASRGGGDGYTF.